The 31 T cell receptor beta chains in this list originate from one sample, sequenced in a study of early stage breast cancer tumors. TCRdb's table, derived via immunoSEQ multiplex PCR, lists solely in-frame clones and lacks some. The table lists roughly 10,000 clones, about 64% of them singletons, with roughly 17% in the top ten. Sequenced: normal breast tissue next to the tumor. All receptors come from a person in their 60s with breast cancer.

For the CDR3, the DNA is TGTGCCAGCAGCTTAGGGACTAGCGGATTCAGACGGCCCTACGAGCAGTACTTC. It yields the protein CASSLGTSGFRRPYEQYF. The rearrangement links TRBV11-2 to TRBJ2-7; 10 positions agree with TRBD2. The J segment lost 2 bases and the V segment lost 1 base, leaving 11 bases of the junction unmatched. CDR3 length equals 18 residues. In germline, CDR1 is SGHAT, CDR2 FQNNGV.

The V gene is TRBV5-4, the J gene TRBJ2-7; the match to TRBD2 covers 9 bases. In germline, CDR1 is SGHNT, CDR2 YYREEE (reference sequence). V lost 0 bases and J lost 1; bases outside the gene matches: 8. The CDR3 is made up of 17 amino acids. CDR3 protein: CASSLERTSARSYEQYF. CDR3 in DNA: TGTGCCAGCAGCTTGGAACGGACTAGCGCCCGATCCTACGAGCAGTACTTC.

Only a few counts were recorded for this clone. The rearrangement links TRBV6-5 to TRBJ1-5, with 10 bases matching TRBD1. J was trimmed by 7 bases and V by 0 bases; bases with no gene match: 3. In germline, CDR1 is MNHEY, CDR2 SVGAGI. CDR3 length equals 15 residues. CDR3 sequence reads: CASSYSGTGAQPQHF. The CDR3 DNA reads as TGTGCCAGCAGTTACTCAGGGACAGGGGCACAGCCCCAGCATTTT.

The chain carries TRBV28 and TRBJ2-3, with 8 nucleotides matching TRBD2. This CDR3 contains 15 residues. V gave up 6 bases and J gave up 3 bases; unmatched junction bases: 8. Germline assignment: CDR1 MDHEN and CDR2 SYDVKM. CDR3 nucleotide sequence: TGTGCCAGCAGCGGGAGGGAGGGGGGAACAGATACGCAGTATTTT. It is translated as CASSGREGGTDTQYF.

The table lists this clone with a few counts. The genes are TRBV7-3 and TRBJ1-5; 9 bases are shared with TRBD1. CDR3 length equals 17 residues. V gave up 5 bases and J gave up 0 bases; unmatched junction bases: 8. CDR1 is SGHTA, CDR2 FQGTGA, per germline. For the CDR3, the DNA is TGTGCCAGCAGCCCAAGAGGGGACAGGGATAGCAATCAGCCCCAGCATTTT. This encodes CASSPRGDRDSNQPQHF.

The rearrangement joins TRBV19 to TRBJ2-1, with 11 positions matching TRBD2. V shed 7 bases and J 6 bases; nucleotides not matched to a gene: 5. This CDR3 has 14 residues. Germline V gene sequence: CDR1 LNHDA, CDR2 SQIVND (reference sequence). The CDR3 region has the DNA TGTGCCAGTAAGGGACTAGCGGCATCCAATGAGCAGTTCTTC. It encodes CASKGLAASNEQFF.

The V and J genes are TRBV2 and TRBJ1-4, with 9 bases lining up with TRBD1. V gave up 7 bases and J gave up 2 bases; unmatched junction bases: 8. CDR1 and CDR2 (germline): SNHLY, FYNNEI. The CDR3 is 16 amino acids. CDR3 DNA: TGTGCCAGCACCAGAGACAGGGGGGACACTAATGAAAAACTGTTTTTT. Encoded protein: CASTRDRGDTNEKLFF.

This chain joins TRBV7-9 and TRBJ2-1, with D perhaps matching TRBD1 (5 bases). Looked up from germline, CDR1 is SEHNR and CDR2 is FQNEAQ (reference sequence). The CDR3 length is 16 residues. V lost 5 bases to trimming and J lost 9 bases, with 23 bases between them. The CDR3 reads CASSGAENSPFFEQFF. The DNA of the CDR3 is TGTGCCAGCAGCGGGGCGGAAAATTCGCCCTTTTTTGAGCAGTTCTTC. The whole variable domain, filled in from reference TRBV7-9 and TRBJ2-1, reads DTGVSQNPRHKITKRGQNVTFRCDPISEHNRLYWYRQTLGQGPEFLTYFQNEAQLEKSRLLSDRFSAERPKGSFSTLEIQRTEQGDSAMYLCASSGAENSPFFEQFFGPGTRLTVL.

The J gene is TRBJ2-1, the V gene TRBV2; TRBD2 agrees at 12 bases. Germline V lookup: CDR1 SNHLY, CDR2 FYNNEI. This CDR3 is built from 14 residues. V was clipped by 6 bases and J by 12 bases; unmatched bases: 9. CDR3 in DNA: TGTGCCAGCAGGCTGACTAGCGGGAGTATCGGGCAGTTCTTC. Its protein product is CASRLTSGSIGQFF.

V is TRBV29-1 and J is TRBJ2-3; a possible D gene is TRBD1 (5 bases). Trimming cost V 3 bases and J 2 bases, with 9 bases left between them. CDR1 and CDR2 (germline): SQVTM, ANQGSEA. The CDR3 is 13 residues long. The CDR3 here is CSVDDSFTDTQYF. The DNA of the CDR3 is TGCAGCGTTGATGACAGCTTCACAGATACGCAGTATTTT.

The rearrangement joins TRBV5-6 to TRBJ2-2; weak D call: TRBD2 (5 bases). With 3 bases removed from V and 0 bases from J, the gap between germline ends came to 15 bases. The CDR3 consists of 17 residues. Germline V gene lookup returns CDR1 SGHDT and CDR2 YYEEEE. Here the CDR3 DNA reads TGTGCCAGCAGCTCGGTAGAGGGATGGTCGAACACCGGGGAGCTGTTTTTT. Translated: CASSSVEGWSNTGELFF.

The chain recombines TRBV27 with TRBJ2-5, with TRBD2 matching over 12 bases. The CDR3 loop spans 15 amino acids. V lost 8 bases and J lost 4; bases outside the gene matches: 8. CDR1 and CDR2 (germline): MNHEY, SMNVEV (reference sequence). The CDR3 nucleotides are TGTGCCAGCGGAAGACTAGCGGGAGTTGGAGAGACCCAGTACTTC. Residues: CASGRLAGVGETQYF.

This clone was detected only a few times. The J gene is TRBJ2-3, the V gene TRBV25-1; D call uncertain. The CDR3 has 15 residues. Per germline, CDR1 MGHDK and CDR2 SYGVNS. The V and J ends lost 2 bases and 4 bases respectively, with 13 bases between them. CDR3 coding DNA: TGTGCCAGCAGTGAACGACTCCGCCGGGCAGATACGCAGTATTTT. Protein: CASSERLRRADTQYF.

The chain carries TRBV7-9 and TRBJ2-5; 10 bases line up with TRBD1. J gave up 3 bases and V 2 bases, and 6 bases lay outside the gene matches. CDR3 length: 16 residues. Germline V CDR1 and CDR2: SEHNR, FQNEAQ (reference sequence). CDR3 DNA: TGTGCCAGCAGCTTAAAGGAGGGACAGGGGAAAGAGACCCAGTACTTC. It specifies CASSLKEGQGKETQYF.

V gene TRBV15 combines with J gene TRBJ2-1; maybe TRBD2 (7 bases). Germline-derived CDR1 and CDR2 are LNHNV and YYDKDF (reference sequence). CDR3 length: 13 amino acids. Trimming took 3 bases from V and 7 from J, leaving 10 bases between them. The CDR3 region is CATSRGGANEQFF. In nucleotides, the CDR3 is TGTGCCACCAGCAGGGGGGGGGCGAATGAGCAGTTCTTC.

The rearrangement uses TRBV5-6 and TRBJ2-3; perhaps TRBD2 as D (5 bases). The CDR3 loop spans 14 amino acids. CDR1 is SGHDT and CDR2 is YYEEEE in the germline V gene. V was trimmed by 3 bases and J by 6 bases, leaving 14 bases between them. The CDR3 bases are TGTGCCAGCAGCTATGGCCCGGAGGCTGATACGCAGTATTTT. It encodes CASSYGPEADTQYF.

The J gene is TRBJ2-7, the V gene TRBV5-5; the match to TRBD1 covers 9 bases. The CDR3 covers 16 residues. CDR1 SGHKS and CDR2 YYEKEE come from the germline V gene (reference sequence). After removal of 0 bases from V and 6 bases from J, the junction contained 10 bases not matched to a gene. The CDR3 nucleotides read TGTGCCAGCAGCTTGGTAAGGTTGGGACAGGGCTCCGAGCAGTACTTC. This translates into CASSLVRLGQGSEQYF.

Turning to this clone: This CDR3 is also generated by other DNA sequences in the sample. The chain is built from TRBV5-1 and TRBJ2-2, with 7 nucleotides matching TRBD1. The length of the CDR3 is 16 residues. Germline assignment: CDR1 SGHRS and CDR2 YFSETQ. Unmatched junction bases numbered 8, after V lost 0 bases and J lost 6 bases. This chain's CDR3 is CASSLERQGYPGELFF. DNA for the CDR3: TGCGCCAGCAGCTTGGAGAGACAGGGATATCCCGGGGAGCTGTTTTTT.

The J gene is TRBJ2-1, the V gene TRBV7-2; 8 nucleotides agree with TRBD1. Germline V gene sequence: CDR1 SGHTA, CDR2 FQGNSA. The CDR3 covers 14 residues. V shed 2 bases and J 6 bases; nucleotides not matched to a gene: 3. CDR3 loop: CASSLQQGGNEQFF. The CDR3 coding sequence is TGTGCCAGCAGCTTACAACAGGGGGGCAATGAGCAGTTCTTC.

This chain uses TRBV7-2 with TRBJ2-7, with TRBD1 as a possible D gene (6 bases). Germline V gene sequence: CDR1 SGHTA, CDR2 FQGNSA. There are 13 residues in the CDR3. V was clipped by 3 bases and J by 2 bases, with 8 bases between them. CDR3 nucleotide sequence: TGTGCCAGCAGCTTGGCAGGGGCCTACGAGCAGTACTTC. This encodes CASSLAGAYEQYF.

A single count supports this clone. This chain connects TRBV7-3 to TRBJ2-7; D perhaps matches TRBD2 (5 bases). Germline CDR1 is SGHTA and CDR2 is FQGTGA. CDR3 length: 14 amino acids. V gave up 2 bases and J gave up 4 bases, with 12 bases separating them. CDR3 nucleotides: TGTGCCAGCAGCTTACCAACCGAGCGGTACGAGCAGTACTTC. The encoded protein is CASSLPTERYEQYF.

The CDR3 coding sequence is TGCAGCGTTCGAACAGGGGGCGTCGGGAACTATGGCTACACCTTC. Encoded protein: CSVRTGGVGNYGYTF. V is TRBV29-1 and J is TRBJ1-2, with 9 bases fitting TRBD1. Germline V gene data show CDR1 as SQVTM and CDR2 as ANQGSEA. J gave up 2 bases and V 5 bases, and 9 bases lay outside the gene matches. The CDR3 totals 15 residues.

The gene calls are TRBV6-6 and TRBJ2-1; maybe TRBD2 (5 bases). V lost 6 bases and J 4 bases, leaving 16 bases between the germline ends. The germline gives CDR1 MNHNY, CDR2 SVGAGI (reference sequence). The length of the CDR3 is 15 residues. The DNA of the CDR3 is TGTGCCAGCAGCGGGATGCTCTTCGGTTACAATGAGCAGTTCTTC. Encoded protein: CASSGMLFGYNEQFF.

The V and J genes are TRBV6-6 and TRBJ1-1, with a weak D call TRBD1 (5 bases). There are 13 residues in the CDR3. Trimming stripped 9 bases from V and 6 bases from J, with 17 bases between. The germline V gene has CDR1 MNHNY and CDR2 SVGAGI (reference sequence). CDR3 bases: TGTGCCAGTTGGATGGGGGGATCGCCTGAAGCTTTCTTT. It encodes CASWMGGSPEAFF.

The chain links TRBV18 to TRBJ1-2; TRBD1 matches 10 bases. The V gene's germline CDR1 is KGHSH and CDR2 LQKENI. The V segment lost 1 base and the J segment 8 bases; nucleotides outside the gene matches: 7. The CDR3 sequence is 15 residues long. In DNA, the CDR3 is TGTGCCAGCTCACCACTAGGACAGGGGGAATACGGCTACACCTTC. This sequence encodes CASSPLGQGEYGYTF.

The genes are TRBV5-6 and TRBJ2-3, with 12 bases that match TRBD1. Germline-derived CDR1 and CDR2 are SGHDT and YYEEEE. The CDR3 is 14 amino acids. V shed 7 bases and J 5 bases; nucleotides not matched to a gene: 5. CDR3 in amino acids: CASSGQGALDTQYF. In DNA form, the CDR3 reads TGTGCCAGCTCGGGACAGGGGGCATTAGATACGCAGTATTTT. Variable domain in full (rest from reference TRBV5-6 and TRBJ2-3): DAGVTQSPTHLIKTRGQQVTLRCSPKSGHDTVSWYQQALGQGPQFIFQYYEEEERQRGNFPDRFSGHQFPNYSSELNVNALLLGDSALYLCASSGQGALDTQYFGPGTRLTVL.

The gene calls are TRBV7-8 and TRBJ2-4; 11 bases are shared with TRBD2. Trimming at V came to 0 bases and at J to 3 bases, leaving 16 bases not matched to a gene. From germline, CDR1 is SGHVS and CDR2 FQNEAQ. This CDR3 comprises 21 residues. CDR3 region: CASSLAGVAGGQPGGKNIQYF. The CDR3 DNA sequence: TGTGCCAGCAGCTTAGCGGGGGTAGCGGGAGGGCAACCAGGTGGCAAAAACATTCAGTACTTC.

This chain uses TRBV18 with TRBJ2-3; weak D call: TRBD1 (6 bases). CDR1 and CDR2 (germline): KGHSH, LQKENI. Trimming cost V 0 bases and J 4 bases, with 11 bases left between them. The CDR3 extends over 15 amino acids. DNA of the CDR3: TGTGCCAGCTCACCACCCACCCAGGGGCCAGATACGCAGTATTTT. As protein: CASSPPTQGPDTQYF. Full variable domain (outside the CDR3, taken from reference TRBV18 and TRBJ2-3): NAGVMQNPRHLVRRRGQEARLRCSPMKGHSHVYWYRQLPEEGLKFMVYLQKENIIDESGMPKERFSAEFPKEGPSILRIQQVVRGDSAAYFCASSPPTQGPDTQYFGPGTRLTVL.

The genes are TRBV5-1 and TRBJ2-7, with TRBD2 matching 9 bases. This CDR3 spans 15 amino acids. Trimming took 0 bases from V and 2 from J; bases not matched to a gene: 3. The V gene's germline CDR1 is SGHRS and CDR2 YFSETQ. The CDR3 sequence: CASSLAGGRAYEQYF. The CDR3 bases are TGCGCCAGCAGCTTGGCCGGCGGGAGGGCCTACGAGCAGTACTTC.

The chain is built from TRBV4-3 and TRBJ1-2; 7 bases fit TRBD1. The germline V gene encodes CDR1 LGHNA and CDR2 YSLEER. The V gene end was trimmed by 0 bases and the J gene end by 8 bases; junction bases not matched to a gene: 15. This CDR3 spans 17 amino acids. CDR3 region: CASSQDSSFLTGKGYTF. For the CDR3, the DNA is TGCGCCAGCAGCCAAGATAGCTCCTTTTTGACAGGGAAAGGCTACACCTTC.

In DNA form, the CDR3 reads TGTGCCAGCAGCCCCGGGACAGTTAATGAAAAACTGTTTTTT. Protein sequence: CASSPGTVNEKLFF. This chain joins TRBV11-2 and TRBJ1-4; 7 positions agree with TRBD1. Germline CDR1 is SGHAT and CDR2 is FQNNGV. Trimming took 5 bases from V and 4 from J; bases not matched to a gene: 4. The CDR3 is 14 amino acids.